This TCR beta chain is from a study of post-analysis software for immune sequencing data. This CDR3 is built from 15 residues. Germline values: CDR1 DFQATT, CDR2 SNEGSKA (reference sequence). Trimming stripped 6 bases from V and 1 base from J, with 16 bases between. As concerns this clonotype: Its antigen is unidentified.

Built from TCR beta cDNA, the libraries had unique molecular identifiers in them. In TCRdb, the PCR reads were re-called with MiXCR into one record per CDR3 protein. This sample yields hundreds of thousands of distinct CDR3 sequences, of which under 70% are seen a single time; roughly 4.4% belongs to the top ten. The study's findings and limits: Patients used five TRBV segments, including TRBV5-6, TRBV5-1 and TRBV20-1, more often than controls.

The receptor was isolated from a girl aged 5 to 17 with multiple sclerosis. This sequence joins TRBV20-1 and TRBJ2-1, with D possibly matching TRBD1 (6 bases). Sequencing was carried out using blood. The CDR3 sequence: CSAPEGQGSYNEQFF. For the CDR3, the DNA is TGCAGTGCCCCCGAAGGGCAGGGGTCCTACAATGAGCAGTTCTTC.